Listed below are T cell receptor beta chains from one sample, sequenced in a study of T cell responses to AZD1222 COVID-19 vaccine. Assay used: immunoSEQ multiplex PCR; TCRdb lists only in-frame clones, some missing. The sample consists of 150,000 to 200,000 clones, just under 95% of them appearing once. The material sequenced was peripheral blood, taken on day 0 of AZD1222 vaccination. The receptors originated from an adult in good health. The CDR3 runs from the conserved cysteine through the conserved F or W. The D gene is left open where the match is weak.

NA | TRBJ1-1 | TRBV14 | CASSQSKGGNTEAFF | TGTGCCAGCAGCCAAAGTAAAGGGGGGAACACTGAAGCTTTCTTT
NA | TRBJ2-5 | TRBV2 | CASNQGETQYF | TGTGCCAGCAATCAGGGGGAGACCCAGTACTTC
NA | TRBJ2-3 | TRBV7-2 | CASSLFATDTQYF | TGTGCCAGCAGCTTATTCGCCACAGATACGCAGTATTTT
TRBD1 | TRBJ1-5 | TRBV18 | CASSYDRGYWPQHF | TGTGCCAGCTCATATGACAGGGGATACTGGCCCCAGCATTTT
TRBD1 | TRBJ2-6 | TRBV24-1 | CATGQVRSGANVLTF | TGTGCCACCGGACAGGTGCGCTCTGGGGCCAACGTCCTGACTTTC
NA | TRBJ2-5 | TRBV6-2/TRBV6-3 | CASSRPILEYQETQYF | TGTGCCAGCAGCCGGCCGATACTCGAGTACCAAGAGACCCAGTACTTC
NA | TRBJ1-4 | TRBV28 | CASSPWASNEKLFF | TGTGCCAGCAGCCCCTGGGCTTCTAATGAAAAACTGTTTTTT
NA | TRBJ1-5 | TRBV28 | CASSLQAGIGAQHF | TGTGCCAGCAGTTTACAGGCCGGAATAGGGGCCCAGCATTTT
NA | TRBJ1-6 | TRBV27 | CASMRVPNSYNSPLHF | TGTGCCAGCATGCGCGTGCCAAACTCCTATAATTCACCCCTCCACTTT
NA | TRBJ2-3 | TRBV4-2 | CASSQDRTDTQYF | TGTGCCAGCAGCCAAGACAGGACAGATACGCAGTATTTT
NA | TRBJ1-3 | TRBV7-9 | CASSQSHGNTIYF | TGTGCCAGCTCTCAGAGCCATGGAAACACCATATATTTT
NA | TRBJ1-2 | TRBV7-9 | CASSPPTGYDGYTF | TGTGCCAGCAGCCCCCCGACAGGATATGATGGCTACACCTTC
TRBD1 | TRBJ1-5 | TRBV28 | CASRGSGGGQPQHF | TGTGCCAGCAGGGGCTCAGGGGGAGGACAGCCCCAGCATTTT
NA | TRBJ1-6 | TRBV19 | CASSPLQDIHNSPLHF | TGTGCCAGTAGTCCGCTCCAGGACATACATAATTCACCCCTCCACTTT
NA | TRBJ2-1 | TRBV19 | CASSIEYHEQFF | TGTGCCAGTAGTATTGAGTACCATGAGCAGTTCTTC
NA | TRBJ2-5 | TRBV30 | CAWSGAGETQYF | TGTGCCTGGAGTGGGGCGGGGGAGACCCAGTACTTC
NA | TRBJ2-5 | TRBV9 | CASSIRVQETQYF | TGTGCCAGCAGCATCAGGGTCCAAGAGACCCAGTACTTC
NA | TRBJ1-1 | TRBV3-1/TRBV3-2 | CASSQRDRNAEAFF | TGTGCCAGCAGCCAGCGGGACCGAAACGCTGAAGCTTTCTTT